This entry concerns a single TCR beta chain. As yet, its antigen is unknown. The CDR3 has 10 residues. Germline CDR1 is SQVTM and CDR2 is ANQGSEA. The V and J ends lost 7 bases and 7 bases respectively, with 7 bases between them. Samples of blood were obtained at baseline, on cycle 4 day 1, and on cycle 7 day 1. This entry is derived from a study of OX40 agonist ivuxolimab in advanced cancers. Study at large: Prior checkpoint blockade (anti-PD-1, anti-PD-L1 or anti-CTLA-4) was permitted; approximately 40% had it. Study-level points and caveats: At 0.1 to 3.0 mg/kg, clonal expansion of CD4+ and CD8+ blood T cells had occurred by week 6. Relative to CD4+ cells, CD8+ T cells on average had more expanded clones.

Libraries were prepared by immunoSEQ multiplex PCR; TCRdb keeps only in-frame clonotypes and omits some of them. The sample has 55,000 to 65,000 clones, 85% to 90% seen once. J is TRBJ2-2 and V is TRBV29-1, with TRBD2 as a possible D gene (5 bases). This TCR was sampled from an adult with an advanced solid tumor such as melanoma, head and neck, liver or kidney cancer. The specimen comprised CD4+ or CD8+ T cells sorted from blood, sampled in a trial of the OX40 agonist ivuxolimab. CDR3 sequence (DNA): TGCAGCGCGGGAAGCGGGGAGCTGTTTTTT. Translated: CSAGSGELFF.